The present T cell receptor (beta chain) was sequenced within a study of blood T cells in healthy people across ages. The study, taken as a whole, reports: A roughly linear age-dependent decrease characterized TCR beta diversity per million T cells.

A sample-barcoded 5' primer and a J-beta primer mix were used in a second PCR of about 6 to 11 cycles. TCRdb re-analysed the 5' RACE reads in MiXCR, keeping a single row per CDR3 protein. Of about 1.6 million distinct CDR3 sequences listed, almost 35% are singletons. Regarding this clonotype: What it binds is unknown.

Aged roughly 6 to 100, donors were systemically healthy Caucasians from Russia. Germline V gene data show CDR1 as MNHEY and CDR2 as SVGAGI. Trimming stripped 5 bases from V and 2 bases from J, with 13 bases between. The CDR3 runs to 14 residues. This TCR came from a woman aged 25 to 39 in good health. The chain links TRBV6-5 to TRBJ2-7; D remains unclear. The material sequenced was blood. The CDR3 DNA sequence: TGTGCCAGCAGTGCGGACGGCTTCCCCTACGAGCAGTACTTC. As protein: CASSADGFPYEQYF.